This T cell receptor beta chain was obtained from a study of shared T cell receptors in the human thymus. Using immunoSEQ multiplex PCR, the repertoire was profiled, and TCRdb retains in-frame clones only, with some absent. Among approximately 490,000 clones listed, about 84% were seen once. The CDR3 spans 15 residues. The V gene end was trimmed by 2 bases and the J gene end by 5 bases; junction bases not matched to a gene: 7. Germline CDR1 and CDR2: LNHNV and YYDKDF (reference sequence). These data also formed part of another study, on human thymus T cells. That study reports: Among the donors, all were healthy Finnish infants having corrective surgery for congenital heart defects. Resections from corrective heart surgery provided thymus tissue. Both thymic and peripheral blood repertoires showed apparently biased V and J usage.

The specimen was thymocytes. The receptor comes from a boy in the first two years of life with a congenital heart defect. The genes are TRBV15 and TRBJ2-3, with 7 bases matching TRBD2. The CDR3 reads CATSRTGLGEDTQYF. CDR3 bases: TGTGCCACCAGCAGAACTGGACTAGGGGAAGATACGCAGTATTTT.